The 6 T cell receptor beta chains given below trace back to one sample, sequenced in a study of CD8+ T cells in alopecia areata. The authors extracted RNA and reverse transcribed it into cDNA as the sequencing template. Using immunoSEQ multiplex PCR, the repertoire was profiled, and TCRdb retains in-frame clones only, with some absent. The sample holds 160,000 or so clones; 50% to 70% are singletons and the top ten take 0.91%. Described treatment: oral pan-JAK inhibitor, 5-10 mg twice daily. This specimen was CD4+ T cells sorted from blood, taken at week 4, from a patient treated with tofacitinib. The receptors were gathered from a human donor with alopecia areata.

The CDR3 reads CASSSYNQPQHF. The CDR3 coding sequence is TGTGCCAGCAGCTCCTACAATCAGCCCCAGCATTTT. The rearrangement joins TRBV7-2 to TRBJ1-5; D call uncertain. Germline CDR1 is SGHTA and CDR2 is FQGNSA. This CDR3 has 12 residues. Trimming left V 4 bases short and J 3 bases short, with 4 bases between.

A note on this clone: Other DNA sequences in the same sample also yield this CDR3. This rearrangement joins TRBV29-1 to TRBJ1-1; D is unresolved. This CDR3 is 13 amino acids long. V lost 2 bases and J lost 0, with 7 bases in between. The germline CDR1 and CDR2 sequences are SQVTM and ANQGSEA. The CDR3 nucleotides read TGCAGCGTTGAAAACCGAGTGAACACTGAAGCTTTCTTT. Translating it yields CSVENRVNTEAFF.

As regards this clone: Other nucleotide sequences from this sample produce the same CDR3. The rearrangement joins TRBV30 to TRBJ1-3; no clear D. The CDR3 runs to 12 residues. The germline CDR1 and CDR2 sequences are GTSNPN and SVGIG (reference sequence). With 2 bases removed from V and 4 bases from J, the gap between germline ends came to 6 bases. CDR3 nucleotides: TGTGCCTGGAGTCCCTCGGGAAACACCATATATTTT. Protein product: CAWSPSGNTIYF.

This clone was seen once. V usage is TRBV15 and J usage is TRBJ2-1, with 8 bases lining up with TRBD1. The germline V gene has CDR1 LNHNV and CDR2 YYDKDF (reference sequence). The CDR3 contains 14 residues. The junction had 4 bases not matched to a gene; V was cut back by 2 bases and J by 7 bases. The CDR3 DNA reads TGTGCCACCAGCAGACGACAGGGGTGGAATGAGCAGTTCTTC. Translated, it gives CATSRRQGWNEQFF.

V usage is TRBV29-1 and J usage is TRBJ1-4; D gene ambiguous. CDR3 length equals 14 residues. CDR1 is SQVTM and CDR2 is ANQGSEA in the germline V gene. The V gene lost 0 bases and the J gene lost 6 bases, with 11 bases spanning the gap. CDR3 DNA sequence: TGCAGCGTTGAAGATACGGGAAAGGATGAAAAACTGTTTTTT. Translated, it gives CSVEDTGKDEKLFF.

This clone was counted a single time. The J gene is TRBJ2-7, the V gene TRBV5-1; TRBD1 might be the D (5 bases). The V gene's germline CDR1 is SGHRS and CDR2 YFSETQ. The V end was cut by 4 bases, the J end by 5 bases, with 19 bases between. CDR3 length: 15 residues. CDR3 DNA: TGCGCCAGCAGCCTTCAGGGTCCATTCGTACACGAGCAGTACTTC. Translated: CASSLQGPFVHEQYF.